The T cell receptor beta chain described here comes from a study of blood T cell repertoires in COVID-19. Study in general: The cDNA or gDNA used as material had been derived from T cells, B-cell-depleted T cells, or PBMCs.

Germline V gene data show CDR1 as WNHNN and CDR2 as SYGVQD (reference sequence). CDR3 length: 15 amino acids. The trim removed 4 bases at V and 0 bases at J, leaving 3 bases unmatched. Libraries were prepared by immunoSEQ multiplex PCR; TCRdb keeps only in-frame clonotypes and omits some of them. The sample lists around 150,000 clones; approximately 93% were seen once. The chain is built from TRBV10-1 and TRBJ2-1; 7 nucleotides match TRBD2. The sequenced sample was peripheral blood. The clonotype was recovered from a woman aged 55-69 years with COVID-19, enrolled during active disease. The CDR3 is CASSGGGSSYNEQFF. Here the CDR3 DNA reads TGCGCCAGCAGTGGGGGGGGTAGCTCCTACAATGAGCAGTTCTTC.